These 14 T cell receptor beta chains share one sample of origin, sequenced in a study of shared clonotypes between healthy human individuals. This table comes from immunoSEQ multiplex PCR, and its TCRdb copy is limited to in-frame clones, with some not included. The profile shows about 660,000 clones, less than 85% of them singletons. The sample was memory CD4+ T cells sorted from blood. Indicated subset: CD45RA-negative fraction. These receptors all come from a woman aged 25 to 45 in good health.

V gene TRBV7-2 combines with J gene TRBJ2-7; D gene unclear. The CDR3 length is 12 residues. CDR1 SGHTA and CDR2 FQGNSA come from the germline V gene. V was trimmed by 5 bases and J by 4 bases, leaving 9 bases between them. CDR3 DNA sequence: TGTGCCAGCAGCAAGGATGGTTACGAGCAGTACTTC. Protein sequence: CASSKDGYEQYF.

The V call is TRBV5-1, the J call TRBJ2-5; D unresolved. The CDR3 is 13 residues long. The V end was cut by 0 bases, the J end by 5 bases, with 8 bases between. CDR1 and CDR2 from the germline V gene are SGHRS and YFSETQ. CDR3 sequence (DNA): TGCGCCAGCAGCTTGGACCAACGGGAGACCCAGTACTTC. It codes for CASSLDQRETQYF.

This clone was counted only a few times. This chain uses TRBV4-1 with TRBJ2-7, with D possibly being TRBD1 or TRBD2 (5 bases each). V was trimmed by 5 bases and J by 4 bases, leaving 21 bases between them. CDR1 MGHRA and CDR2 YSYEKL come from the germline V gene. The CDR3 is 16 amino acids. CDR3 sequence: CASSSTGTANTYEQYF. The CDR3 nucleotides are TGCGCCAGCAGCTCAACTGGGACGGCAAACACGTACGAGCAGTACTTC.

The rearrangement links TRBV30 to TRBJ1-6, with D perhaps matching TRBD1 (6 bases). Germline V gene data show CDR1 as GTSNPN and CDR2 as SVGIG (reference sequence). The CDR3 is 17 residues long. Trimming shortened V by 0 bases and J by 0 bases, and 12 bases separated the two germline ends. CDR3 loop: CAWSVWDTSSYNSPLHF. CDR3 DNA sequence: TGTGCCTGGAGTGTGTGGGACACCAGCTCCTATAATTCACCCCTCCACTTT.

This clone was detected once. The CDR3 DNA follows: TGCAGCGTTGAAGTGGGCTCCTACAATGAGCAGTTCTTC. Translated: CSVEVGSYNEQFF. This sequence joins TRBV29-1 and TRBJ2-1; D call uncertain. V was cut by 1 base and J by 0 bases, with 4 bases left in between. This CDR3 contains 13 residues. Germline CDR1 is SQVTM and CDR2 is ANQGSEA.

The chain uses TRBV30 and TRBJ1-4; unclear D gene. The CDR3 has 14 residues. Deletions cut 2 bases from V and 7 bases from J, with 14 bases between. Germline assignment: CDR1 GTSNPN and CDR2 SVGIG (reference sequence). The CDR3: CAWSPHGRSEKLFF. The CDR3 DNA reads as TGTGCCTGGAGTCCCCACGGGAGGAGTGAAAAACTGTTTTTT.

This clone has a single count. The chain carries TRBV28 and TRBJ2-7; 8 bases are shared with TRBD1. There are 14 residues in the CDR3. V lost 5 bases to trimming and J lost 0 bases; unmatched junction nucleotides: 3. Per germline, CDR1 MDHEN and CDR2 SYDVKM. DNA for the CDR3: TGTGCCAGCAGTACAGGGGGGAGCTCCTACGAGCAGTACTTC. Protein product: CASSTGGSSYEQYF.

The J gene is TRBJ2-7, the V gene TRBV2; 11 nucleotides match TRBD2. Germline V lookup: CDR1 SNHLY, CDR2 FYNNEI. CDR3 length: 14 residues. V lost 7 bases to trimming and J lost 6 bases; unmatched junction nucleotides: 8. The CDR3: CASILSTSGTEQYF. The DNA of the CDR3 is TGTGCCAGCATTCTGTCGACTAGCGGGACCGAGCAGTACTTC.

In this sample, this clone turned up a few times. The chain combines TRBV7-8 with TRBJ2-2; possibly TRBD1 for D (5 bases). The CDR3 loop spans 17 amino acids. V was pared by 4 bases and J by 7 bases, with 22 bases between. The germline V gene encodes CDR1 SGHVS and CDR2 FQNEAQ. The CDR3 DNA reads TGTGCCAGCAGCTCCCGAGCCCGGGCCTCAAGGGGCGGGGAGCTGTTTTTT. Amino acid sequence: CASSSRARASRGGELFF.

The chain carries TRBV23-1 and TRBJ1-1, with a possible D match to TRBD1 (5 bases). TRBV23-1 is marked as an open reading frame, function uncertain. The ends were cut back, 5 bases at V and 1 base at J, with 11 bases in the middle. The CDR3 extends over 14 amino acids. The DNA of the CDR3 is TGCGCCAGCAGTAAGCGACAGTGGAACACTGAAGCTTTCTTT. The encoded protein is CASSKRQWNTEAFF.

The chain has TRBV2 and TRBJ1-1; D call uncertain. Germline assignment: CDR1 SNHLY and CDR2 FYNNEI. V gave up 2 bases and J gave up 4 bases, with 8 bases separating them. The CDR3 has 13 amino acids. CDR3 sequence: CASSERGGTEAFF. The CDR3 nucleotides read TGTGCCAGCAGTGAACGCGGAGGCACTGAAGCTTTCTTT.

This clone came up a few times. J is TRBJ2-3 and V is TRBV6-1; the D is unclear. The germline V and J ends were trimmed by 10 bases and 1 base, with 12 bases remaining between them. The CDR3 spans 13 residues. Germline CDR1 MNHNS, CDR2 SASEGT. CDR3 DNA: TGTGCCACTTCAATAATAGGCACAGATACGCAGTATTTT. This translates into CATSIIGTDTQYF.

This clone was detected only a few times. This chain joins TRBV11-2 and TRBJ2-1; 7 bases match TRBD1. Per germline, CDR1 SGHAT and CDR2 FQNNGV. This CDR3 has 15 residues. V lost 3 bases to trimming and J lost 3 bases; unmatched junction nucleotides: 5. The CDR3 spells CASSFSGQNYNEQFF. In nucleotides, the CDR3 is TGTGCCAGCAGCTTCTCGGGACAGAACTACAATGAGCAGTTCTTC.

This clone was counted only a few times. The sample has other DNA sequences that encode this CDR3 too. V usage is TRBV18 and J usage is TRBJ2-7; D remains unclear. CDR1 KGHSH and CDR2 LQKENI come from the germline V gene. The CDR3 consists of 14 residues. V shed 2 bases and J shed 2 bases, with 10 bases lying between them. CDR3 protein: CASSPRTETYEQYF. In DNA form, the CDR3 reads TGTGCCAGCTCACCAAGAACGGAAACCTACGAGCAGTACTTC.